The T cell receptor (beta chain) described here comes from a study of T-cell memory formation after mild COVID-19. Details on this clonotype: Its antigen remains unknown.

TCR alpha and TCR beta cDNA libraries with sample barcodes and UMIs came from 5'RACE using constant-segment primers. From the 5' RACE reads, TCRdb called clonotypes with MiXCR, one entry per CDR3 protein. Of more than 100,000 distinct CDR3 sequences detected, 5% to 6.5% appear once; the ten largest clones hold 2% to 2.5%. Study outcomes and limitations: Cross-reactive memory apparently joined, as some responding clones appeared in pre-infection memory.

This sequence was found in an adult woman who had mild COVID-19 (a few samples of this study predate the infection). Cell type and time point are not known. Input material: PBMCs or a T cell subset sorted from them (not recorded which).

The DNA for the CDR3 is TGCGCCAGCAGCGCGCGATACAGGGGTGAAGCTTTCTTT. Translated, it gives CASSARYRGEAFF. The chain couples TRBV5-1 to TRBJ1-1; 7 bases fit TRBD1. Germline loops: CDR1 SGHRS, CDR2 YFSETQ. The CDR3 spans 13 residues. V was pared by 4 bases and J by 7 bases, with 7 bases of the junction left unmatched.